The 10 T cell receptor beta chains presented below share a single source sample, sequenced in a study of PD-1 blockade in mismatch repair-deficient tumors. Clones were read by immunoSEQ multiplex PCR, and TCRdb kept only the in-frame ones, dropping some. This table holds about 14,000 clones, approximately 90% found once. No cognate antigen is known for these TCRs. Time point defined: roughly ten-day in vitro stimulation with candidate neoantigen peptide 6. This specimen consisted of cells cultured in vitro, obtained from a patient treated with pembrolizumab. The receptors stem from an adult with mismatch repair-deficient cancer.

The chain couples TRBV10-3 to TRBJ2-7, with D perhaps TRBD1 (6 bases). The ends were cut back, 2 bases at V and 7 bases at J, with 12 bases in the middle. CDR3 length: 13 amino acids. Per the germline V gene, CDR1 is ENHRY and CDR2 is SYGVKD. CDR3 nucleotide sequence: TGTGCCATCAGTGAGATGGAACAGGGAGAGCAGTACTTC. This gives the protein CAISEMEQGEQYF.

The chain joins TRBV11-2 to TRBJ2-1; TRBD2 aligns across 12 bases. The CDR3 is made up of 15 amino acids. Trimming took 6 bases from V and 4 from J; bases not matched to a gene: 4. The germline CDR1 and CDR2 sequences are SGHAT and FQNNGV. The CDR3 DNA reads TGTGCCAGCAGACAGACTAGCGGGGGTTACAATGAGCAGTTCTTC. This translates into CASRQTSGGYNEQFF. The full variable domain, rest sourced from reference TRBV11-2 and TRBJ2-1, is EAGVAQSPRYKIIEKRQSVAFWCNPISGHATLYWYQQILGQGPKLLIQFQNNGVVDDSQLPKDRFSAERLKGVDSTLKIQPAKLEDSAVYLCASRQTSGGYNEQFFGPGTRLTVL.

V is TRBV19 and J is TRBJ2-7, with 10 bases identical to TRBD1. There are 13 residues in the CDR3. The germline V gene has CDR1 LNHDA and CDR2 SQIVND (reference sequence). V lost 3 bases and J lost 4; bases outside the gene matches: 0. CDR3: CASSMDRGYEQYF. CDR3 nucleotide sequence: TGTGCCAGTAGTATGGACAGGGGGTACGAGCAGTACTTC.

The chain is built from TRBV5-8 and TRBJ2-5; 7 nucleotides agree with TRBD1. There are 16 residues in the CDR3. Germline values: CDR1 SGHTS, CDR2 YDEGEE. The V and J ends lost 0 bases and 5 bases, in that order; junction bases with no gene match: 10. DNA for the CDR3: TGTGCCAGCAGCTTGGCCACAGGGGCCACGTTGGAGACCCAGTACTTC. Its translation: CASSLATGATLETQYF.

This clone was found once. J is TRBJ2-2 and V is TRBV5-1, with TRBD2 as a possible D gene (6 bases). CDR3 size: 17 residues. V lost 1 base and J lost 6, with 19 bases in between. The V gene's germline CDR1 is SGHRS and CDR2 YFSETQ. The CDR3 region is CASSLQSRLVIAGELFF. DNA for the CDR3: TGCGCCAGCAGCTTGCAAAGTCGACTAGTTATTGCCGGGGAGCTGTTTTTT.

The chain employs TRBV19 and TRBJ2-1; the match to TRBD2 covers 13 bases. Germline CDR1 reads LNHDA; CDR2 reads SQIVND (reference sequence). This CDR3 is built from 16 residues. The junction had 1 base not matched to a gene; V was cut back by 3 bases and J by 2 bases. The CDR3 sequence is CASSMGLAGTYNEQFF. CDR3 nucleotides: TGTGCCAGTAGTATGGGACTAGCGGGAACCTACAATGAGCAGTTCTTC.

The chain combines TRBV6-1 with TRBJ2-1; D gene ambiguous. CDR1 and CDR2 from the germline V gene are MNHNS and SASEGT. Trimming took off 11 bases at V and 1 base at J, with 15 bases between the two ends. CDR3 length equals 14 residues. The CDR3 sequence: CASRNLLSYNEQFF. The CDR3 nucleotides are TGTGCCTCCCGGAATCTCTTATCCTACAATGAGCAGTTCTTC.

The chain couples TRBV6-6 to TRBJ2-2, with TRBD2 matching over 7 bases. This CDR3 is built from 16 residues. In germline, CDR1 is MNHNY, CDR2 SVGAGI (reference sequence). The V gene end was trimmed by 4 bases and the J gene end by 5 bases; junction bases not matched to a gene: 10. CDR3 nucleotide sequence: TGTGCCAGCAGTTTTACTAGCGAGTCGTGGACCGGGGAGCTGTTTTTT. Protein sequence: CASSFTSESWTGELFF.

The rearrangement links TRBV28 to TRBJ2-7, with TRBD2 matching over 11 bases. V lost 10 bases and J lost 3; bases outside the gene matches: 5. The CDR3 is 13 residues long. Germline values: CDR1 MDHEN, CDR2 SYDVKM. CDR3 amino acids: CATSTSGIYEQYF. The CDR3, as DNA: TGTGCCACCTCGACTAGCGGGATCTACGAGCAGTACTTC.

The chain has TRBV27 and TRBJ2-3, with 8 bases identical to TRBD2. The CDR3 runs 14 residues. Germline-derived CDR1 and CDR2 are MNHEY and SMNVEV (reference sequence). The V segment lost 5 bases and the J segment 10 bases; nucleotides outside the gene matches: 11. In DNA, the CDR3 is TGTGCCAGCAGTCCACTACGCCCGACTAGCGCGCAGTATTTT. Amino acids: CASSPLRPTSAQYF.